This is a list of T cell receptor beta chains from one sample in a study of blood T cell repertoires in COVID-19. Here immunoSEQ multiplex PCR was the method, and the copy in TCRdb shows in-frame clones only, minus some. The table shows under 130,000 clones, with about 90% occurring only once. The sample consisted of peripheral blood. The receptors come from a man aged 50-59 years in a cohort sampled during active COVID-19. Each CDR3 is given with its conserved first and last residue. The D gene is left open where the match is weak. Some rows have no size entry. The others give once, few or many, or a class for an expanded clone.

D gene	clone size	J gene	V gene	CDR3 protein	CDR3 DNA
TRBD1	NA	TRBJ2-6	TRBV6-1	CASSEYGTVGANVLTF	TGTGCCAGCAGTGAATATGGGACAGTTGGGGCCAACGTCCTGACTTTC
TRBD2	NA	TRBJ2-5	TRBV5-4	CASSPTSGGETQYF	TGTGCCAGCAGCCCGACTAGCGGGGGTGAGACCCAGTACTTC
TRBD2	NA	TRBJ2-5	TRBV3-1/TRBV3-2	CASSLLAGGRAETQYF	TGTGCCAGCAGTCTCCTAGCGGGGGGGCGTGCAGAGACCCAGTACTTC
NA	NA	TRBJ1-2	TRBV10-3	CAISGLVEVNYGYTF	TGTGCCATCAGTGGGCTGGTGGAGGTAAACTATGGCTACACCTTC
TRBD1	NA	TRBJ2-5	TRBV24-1	CATSDLHLTGSETQYF	TGTGCCACCAGTGATTTGCATCTGACAGGGTCAGAGACCCAGTACTTC
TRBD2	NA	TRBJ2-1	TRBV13	CASSSRGRSYNEQFF	TGTGCCAGCAGCTCGCGGGGGAGGTCCTACAATGAGCAGTTCTTC
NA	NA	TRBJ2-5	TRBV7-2	CASSLYSRETQYF	TGTGCCAGCAGCTTATACAGCAGAGAGACCCAGTACTTC
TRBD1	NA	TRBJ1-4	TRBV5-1	CASSLAGTGNMDGKLFF	TGCGCCAGCAGCTTGGCAGGGACAGGAAATATGGATGGAAAACTGTTTTTT
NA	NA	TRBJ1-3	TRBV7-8	CASSPRQVSSGNTIYF	TGTGCCAGCAGCCCCCGACAGGTATCCTCTGGAAACACCATATATTTT
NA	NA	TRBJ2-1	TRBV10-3	CAISEGSEQFF	TGTGCCATCAGTGAGGGCAGTGAGCAGTTCTTC
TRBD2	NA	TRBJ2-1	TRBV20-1	CSASQRGDYNEQFF	TGCAGTGCTAGTCAGCGGGGGGATTACAATGAGCAGTTCTTC
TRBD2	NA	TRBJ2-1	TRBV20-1	CSAPLSGGQFF	TGCAGTGCTCCCCTCAGCGGGGGGCAGTTCTTC
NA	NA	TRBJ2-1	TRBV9	CASSVTGQDYSYNEQFF	TGTGCCAGCAGCGTAACTGGACAGGACTACTCCTACAATGAGCAGTTCTTC
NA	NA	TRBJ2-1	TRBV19	CASSISAGNGDEQFF	TGTGCCAGTAGTATATCGGCAGGGAATGGGGATGAGCAGTTCTTC
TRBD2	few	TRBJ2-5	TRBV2	CASSLGATSGGLQETQYF	TGTGCCAGCAGTCTCGGGGCGACTAGCGGGGGATTACAAGAGACCCAGTACTTC
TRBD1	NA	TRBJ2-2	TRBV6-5	CASTAGTGGNGELFF	TGTGCCAGCACCGCCGGGACAGGGGGCAACGGGGAGCTGTTTTTT
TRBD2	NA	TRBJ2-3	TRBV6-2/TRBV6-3	CASSYVAGVPDTQYF	TGTGCCAGCAGTTACGTAGCGGGGGTACCAGATACGCAGTATTTT